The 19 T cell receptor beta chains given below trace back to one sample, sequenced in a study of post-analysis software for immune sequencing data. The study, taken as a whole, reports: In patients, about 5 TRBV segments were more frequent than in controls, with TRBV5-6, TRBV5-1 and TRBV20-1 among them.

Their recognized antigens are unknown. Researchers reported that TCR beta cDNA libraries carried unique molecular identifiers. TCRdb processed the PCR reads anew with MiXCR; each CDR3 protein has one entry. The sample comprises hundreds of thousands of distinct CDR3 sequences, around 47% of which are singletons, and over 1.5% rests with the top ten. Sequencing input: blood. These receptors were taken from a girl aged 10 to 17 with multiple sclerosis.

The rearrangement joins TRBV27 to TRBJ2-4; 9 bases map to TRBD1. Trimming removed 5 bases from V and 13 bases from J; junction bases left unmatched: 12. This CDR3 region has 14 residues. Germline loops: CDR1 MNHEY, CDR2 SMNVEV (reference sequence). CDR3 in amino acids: CASSGTGGTYGQYF. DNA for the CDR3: TGTGCCAGCAGTGGTACAGGGGGCACCTACGGGCAGTACTTC.

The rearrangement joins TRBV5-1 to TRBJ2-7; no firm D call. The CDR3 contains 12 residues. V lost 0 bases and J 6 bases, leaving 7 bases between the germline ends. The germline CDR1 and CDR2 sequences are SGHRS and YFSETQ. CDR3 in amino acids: CASSLGRREQYF. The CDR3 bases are TGCGCCAGCAGCTTGGGCAGGCGCGAGCAGTACTTC.

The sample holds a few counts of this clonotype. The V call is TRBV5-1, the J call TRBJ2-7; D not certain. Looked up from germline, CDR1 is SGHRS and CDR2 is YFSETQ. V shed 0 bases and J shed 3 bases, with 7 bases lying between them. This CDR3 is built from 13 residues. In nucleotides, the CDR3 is TGCGCCAGCAGCTTGGAACGGTACTACGAGCAGTACTTC. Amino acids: CASSLERYYEQYF.

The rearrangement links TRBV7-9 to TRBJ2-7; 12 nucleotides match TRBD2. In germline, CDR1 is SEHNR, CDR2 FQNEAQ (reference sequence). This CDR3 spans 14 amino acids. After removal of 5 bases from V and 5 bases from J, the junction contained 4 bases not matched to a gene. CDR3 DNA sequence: TGTGCCAGCAGCCAGGGACTAGCGGGCCACGAGCAGTACTTC. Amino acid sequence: CASSQGLAGHEQYF.

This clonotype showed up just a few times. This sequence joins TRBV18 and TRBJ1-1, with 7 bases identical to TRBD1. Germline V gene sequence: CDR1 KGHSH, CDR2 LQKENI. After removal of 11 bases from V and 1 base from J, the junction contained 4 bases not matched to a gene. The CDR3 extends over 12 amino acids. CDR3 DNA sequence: TGTGCCTCGGACAGGTCGAACACTGAAGCTTTCTTT. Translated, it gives CASDRSNTEAFF.

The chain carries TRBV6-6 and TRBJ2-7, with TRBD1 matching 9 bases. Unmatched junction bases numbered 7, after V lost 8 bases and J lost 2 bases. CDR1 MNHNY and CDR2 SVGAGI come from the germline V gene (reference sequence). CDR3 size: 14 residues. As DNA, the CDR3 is TGTGCCAGCCGGCGGGACAGGGATGCCTACGAGCAGTACTTC. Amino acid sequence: CASRRDRDAYEQYF.

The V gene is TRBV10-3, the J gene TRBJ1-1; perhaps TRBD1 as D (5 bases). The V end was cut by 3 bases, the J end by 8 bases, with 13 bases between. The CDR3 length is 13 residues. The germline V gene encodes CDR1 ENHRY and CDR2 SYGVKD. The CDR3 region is CAISEPSGGEAFF. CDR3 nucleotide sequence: TGTGCCATCAGTGAACCCTCGGGGGGAGAAGCTTTCTTT.

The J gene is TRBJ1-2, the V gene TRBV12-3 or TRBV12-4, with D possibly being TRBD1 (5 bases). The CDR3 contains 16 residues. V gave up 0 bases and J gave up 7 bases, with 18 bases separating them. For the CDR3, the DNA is TGTGCCAGCAGTTTAGCGCACTATAGGGGACTAGGTGGCTACACCTTC. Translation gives CASSLAHYRGLGGYTF.

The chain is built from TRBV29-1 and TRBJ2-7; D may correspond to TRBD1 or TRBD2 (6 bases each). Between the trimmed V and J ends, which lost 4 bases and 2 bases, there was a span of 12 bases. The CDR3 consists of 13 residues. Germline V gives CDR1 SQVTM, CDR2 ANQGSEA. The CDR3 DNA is TGCAGCGTTGTGGGGGGCCCAGCCTACGAGCAGTACTTC. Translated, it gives CSVVGGPAYEQYF.

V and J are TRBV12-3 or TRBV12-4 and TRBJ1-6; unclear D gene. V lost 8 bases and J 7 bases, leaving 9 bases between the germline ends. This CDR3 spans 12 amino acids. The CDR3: CASQAGNSPLHF. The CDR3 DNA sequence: TGTGCCAGCCAAGCTGGGAATTCACCCCTCCACTTT.

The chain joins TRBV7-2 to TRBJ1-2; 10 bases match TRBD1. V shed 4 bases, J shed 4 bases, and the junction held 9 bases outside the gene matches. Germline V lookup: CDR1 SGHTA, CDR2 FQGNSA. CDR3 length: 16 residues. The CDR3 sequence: CASSSTGGGVAYGYTF. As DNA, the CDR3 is TGTGCCAGCAGCTCGACAGGGGGCGGAGTGGCCTATGGCTACACCTTC.

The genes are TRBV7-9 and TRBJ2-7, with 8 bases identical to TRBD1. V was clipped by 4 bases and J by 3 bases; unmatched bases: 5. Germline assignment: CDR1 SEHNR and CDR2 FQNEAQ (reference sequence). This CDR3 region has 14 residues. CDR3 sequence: CASSSGDRYYEQYF. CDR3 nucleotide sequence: TGTGCCAGCAGCTCGGGGGACAGGTACTACGAGCAGTACTTC.

The CDR3 region is CASRSGTGGANEQYF. Written as DNA, the CDR3 is TGTGCCAGCAGATCCGGGACAGGGGGCGCGAACGAGCAGTACTTC. The chain recombines TRBV2 with TRBJ2-7; TRBD1 aligns across 12 bases. The germline V gene has CDR1 SNHLY and CDR2 FYNNEI. The trim removed 6 bases at V and 5 bases at J, leaving 8 bases unmatched. CDR3 length equals 15 residues.

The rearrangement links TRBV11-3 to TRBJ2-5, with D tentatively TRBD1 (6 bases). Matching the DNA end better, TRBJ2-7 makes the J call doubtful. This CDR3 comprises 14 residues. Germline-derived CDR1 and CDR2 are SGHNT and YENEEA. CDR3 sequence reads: CASSSMGHIYEQYF. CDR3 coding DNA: TGTGCCAGCAGCTCCATGGGACACATCTACGAGCAGTACTTC.

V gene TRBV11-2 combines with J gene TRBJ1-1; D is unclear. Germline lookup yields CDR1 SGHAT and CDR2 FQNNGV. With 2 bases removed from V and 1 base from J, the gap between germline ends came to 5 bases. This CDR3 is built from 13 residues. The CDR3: CASSLIANTEAFF. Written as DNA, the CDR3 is TGTGCCAGCAGCTTAATTGCGAACACTGAAGCTTTCTTT.

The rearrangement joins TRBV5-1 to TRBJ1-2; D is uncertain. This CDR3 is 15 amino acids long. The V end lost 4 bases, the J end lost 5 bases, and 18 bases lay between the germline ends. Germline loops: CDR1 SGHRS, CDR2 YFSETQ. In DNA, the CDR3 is TGCGCCAGCAGCCGAGATCTCTCCCGAGAGTATGGCTACACCTTC. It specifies CASSRDLSREYGYTF.

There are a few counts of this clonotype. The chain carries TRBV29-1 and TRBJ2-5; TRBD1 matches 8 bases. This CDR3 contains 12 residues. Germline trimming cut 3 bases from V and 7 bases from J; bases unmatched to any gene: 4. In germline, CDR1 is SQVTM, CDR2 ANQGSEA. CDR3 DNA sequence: TGCAGCGTTGACAGGGGGCAGGGGACCCAGTACTTC. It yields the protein CSVDRGQGTQYF.

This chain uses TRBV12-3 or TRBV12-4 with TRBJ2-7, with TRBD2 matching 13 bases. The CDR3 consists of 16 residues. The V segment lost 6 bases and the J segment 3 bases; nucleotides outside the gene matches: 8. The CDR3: CASRPGTSGVLYEQYF. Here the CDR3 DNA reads TGTGCCAGCAGACCTGGGACTAGCGGGGTTCTCTACGAGCAGTACTTC.

CDR3 DNA: TGCAGTGCTAGAGATTCCCTAGCGAGCCTCTACAATGAGCAGTTCTTC. Its protein product is CSARDSLASLYNEQFF. This sequence joins TRBV20-1 and TRBJ2-1, with D possibly matching TRBD2 (6 bases). This CDR3 has 16 amino acids. Germline V CDR1 and CDR2: DFQATT, SNEGSKA (reference sequence). The V end lost 0 bases, the J end lost 3 bases, and 15 bases lay between the germline ends.